The clone carrying this T cell receptor (beta chain) was seen a handful of times. Its antigen is not known. It may be a read error: a sequence one base away is much more abundant. The sample comes from a study of neurological immune-mediated disorders. TCRdb processed the 5' RACE reads anew with MiXCR; each CDR3 protein has one entry. The table has about 89,000 distinct CDR3 sequences, 2% to 3% seen once. PBMCs stored at -80 C, 2 million in total, were the source of the unsorted libraries. Germline CDR1 is SQVTM and CDR2 is ANQGSEA. Trimming took 7 bases from V and 5 from J; bases not matched to a gene: 6. The CDR3 has 12 amino acids. Overall study findings and caveats: Expanded clones shared no CDR3 amino acid sequences across subjects, suggesting private repertoires in all groups. Phylogenetic grouping assigned the repertoires of 18 of 34 multiple sclerosis patients to a single related-CDR3 cluster, representing a possible signature.

This chain links TRBV29-1 with TRBJ2-3; 7 nucleotides align to TRBD2. The TCR comes from a woman aged 25 to 45 with multiple sclerosis. The specimen sequenced was PBMCs. In nucleotides, the CDR3 is TGCAGCGCAGGAATAGCGGGAGATACGCAGTATTTT. Translated, it gives CSAGIAGDTQYF.